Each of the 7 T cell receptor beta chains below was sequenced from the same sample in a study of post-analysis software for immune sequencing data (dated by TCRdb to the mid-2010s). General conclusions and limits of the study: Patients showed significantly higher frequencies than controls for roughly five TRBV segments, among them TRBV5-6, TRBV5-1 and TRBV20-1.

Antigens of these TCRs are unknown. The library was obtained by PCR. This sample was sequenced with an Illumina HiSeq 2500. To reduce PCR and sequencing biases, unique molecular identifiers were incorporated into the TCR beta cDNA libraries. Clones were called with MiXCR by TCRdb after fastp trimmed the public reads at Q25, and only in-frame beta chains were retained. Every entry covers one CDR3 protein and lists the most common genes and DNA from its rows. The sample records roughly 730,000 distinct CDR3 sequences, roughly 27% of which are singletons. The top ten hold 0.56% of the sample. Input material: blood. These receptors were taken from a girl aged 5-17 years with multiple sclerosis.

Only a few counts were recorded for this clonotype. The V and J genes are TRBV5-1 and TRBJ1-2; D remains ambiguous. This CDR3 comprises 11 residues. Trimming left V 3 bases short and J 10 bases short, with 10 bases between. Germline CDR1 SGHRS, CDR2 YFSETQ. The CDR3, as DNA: TGCGCCAGCAGCTCGCTTTGGAACTACACCTTC. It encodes CASSSLWNYTF.

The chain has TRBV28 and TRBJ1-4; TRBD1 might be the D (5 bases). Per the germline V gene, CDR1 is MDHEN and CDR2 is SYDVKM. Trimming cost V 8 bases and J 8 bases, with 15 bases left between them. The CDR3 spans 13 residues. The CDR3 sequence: CASRGDRREKLFF. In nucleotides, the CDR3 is TGTGCCAGCCGAGGGGACCGGAGGGAAAAACTGTTTTTT.

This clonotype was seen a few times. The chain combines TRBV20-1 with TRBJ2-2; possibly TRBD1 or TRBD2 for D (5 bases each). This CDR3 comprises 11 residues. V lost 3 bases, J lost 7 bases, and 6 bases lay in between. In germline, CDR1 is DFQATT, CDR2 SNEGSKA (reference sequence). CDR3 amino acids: CSARGVGELFF. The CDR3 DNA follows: TGCAGTGCTAGGGGGGTCGGGGAGCTGTTTTTT.

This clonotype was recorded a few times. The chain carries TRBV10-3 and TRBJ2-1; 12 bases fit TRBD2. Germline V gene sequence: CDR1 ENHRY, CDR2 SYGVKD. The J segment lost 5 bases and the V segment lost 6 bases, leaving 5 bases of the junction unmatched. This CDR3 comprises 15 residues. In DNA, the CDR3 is TGTGCCATCAGGGTACTAGCGGGGGGCCACAATGAGCAGTTCTTC. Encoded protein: CAIRVLAGGHNEQFF.

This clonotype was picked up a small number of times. CDR3 sequence (DNA): TGTGCCAGCAGTTACTCGGGAGAGGCAGATACGCAGTATTTT. Translation: CASSYSGEADTQYF. The rearrangement links TRBV6-5 to TRBJ2-3; a possible D gene is TRBD2 (5 bases). The CDR3 is 14 amino acids. Germline CDR1 is MNHEY and CDR2 is SVGAGI. V shed 0 bases and J shed 4 bases, with 8 bases lying between them.

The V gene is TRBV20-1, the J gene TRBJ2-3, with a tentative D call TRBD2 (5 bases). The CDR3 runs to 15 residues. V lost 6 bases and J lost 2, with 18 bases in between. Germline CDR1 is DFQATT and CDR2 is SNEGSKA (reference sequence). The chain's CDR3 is CSAPVLAEYTDTQYF. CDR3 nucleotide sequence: TGCAGTGCCCCCGTGCTAGCCGAGTACACAGATACGCAGTATTTT.

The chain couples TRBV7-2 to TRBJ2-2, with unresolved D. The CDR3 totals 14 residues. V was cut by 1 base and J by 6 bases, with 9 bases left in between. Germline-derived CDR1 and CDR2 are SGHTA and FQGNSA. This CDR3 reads CASSLGQLAGELFF. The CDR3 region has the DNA TGTGCCAGCAGCTTAGGGCAGTTGGCCGGGGAGCTGTTTTTT.